This T cell receptor beta chain was identified during a study of neurological immune-mediated disorders (dated by TCRdb to about 2019). With regard to the full study: The study compared peripheral blood TCR-beta repertoires of HTLV-I-associated myelopathy (HAM/TSP) patients, multiple sclerosis patients and healthy controls using UMI-based sequencing. Longitudinal samples, technical triplicates and paired sorted CD4+ and CD8+ T-cell subsets, alongside PBMC samples, were included among the approximately 99 TCR-beta libraries. The cohort comprised about 70 subjects: 15 or so HAM/TSP patients, around 34 multiple sclerosis patients and 20 healthy controls.

This clonotype was seen ten or more times. It lacks a known antigen. Within one base of it there is no much larger clone, and no base qualities were kept. V and J are truncated by 1 base and 0 bases respectively, leaving an intervening sequence of 8 bases. Including the terminal cysteine and phenylalanine, the CDR3 comprises 15 residues. Just CDR3 DNA is preserved here, 45 bases in frame from base 1. On the study overall, not on this receptor specifically: The highest TCR clonal expansion was observed in HAM/TSP patients, whereas the lowest was observed in MS patients, even when compared with healthy controls. Across subjects, expanded clones never shared an identical CDR3 amino acid sequence, which suggests that the TCR-beta repertoires in every group were private.

TCR libraries for sorted subsets were made from 950,000 to 1,000,000 sorted CD4+ or CD8+ T cells. PBMCs were separated from peripheral blood using Ficoll-Hypaque density gradient centrifugation and then cryopreserved in liquid nitrogen. The study also sequenced paired sorted CD4+ and CD8+ subsets from healthy controls, HAM/TSP patients and MS patients. cDNA synthesis used template-switch 5'RACE with a primer carrying a 10-nucleotide random unique molecular identifier tagging each TCR transcript. Every sequencing run yielded over 170 million TCR-beta sequences covering 15-18 subjects. The RNeasy kit was used for extraction of total RNA. Using the KAPA Real-time Library Amplification kit, TCR-beta VDJ regions were amplified with primers for the TCR constant region and the 5'RACE anchor. A first PCR added sample indexes and Illumina adaptors, and a second PCR then raised library yield. After Ampure bead purification, the TCR product of roughly 650 bp was size-selected on a 2% E-gel SizeSelection system. Before pooling, library quality was checked on a Bioanalyzer, concentration was measured with Qubit, and libraries were quantified with the Kapa Library Quantification kit. Paired-end 2 x 150 bp sequencing of the libraries was performed on an Illumina HiSeq 2500. To increase sequence diversity, roughly 24-31% phiX was spiked into each library pool. Processing in the source paper ran as follows. Quality-filtered reads were processed with the UMI-based MiGEC pipeline, which removed over 75% of raw TCR sequences during error correction. IMGT germline references were used for alignment of VDJ genes, and clonotypes were defined by a unique CDR3 amino acid sequence together with V-J genes. Clonal expansion, Shannon diversity and CDR3 relatedness (CalcPairwiseDistances, ClusterSamples) were evaluated with VDJtools, and phylogenetic trees were built with CLCbio workbench. Using coefficient-of-variation modelling across technical triplicates, the study counted a clone as expanded if it had at least 8 unique UMIs. TCRdb reprocessed the public reads (quality trimming at Q25 with fastp, clone calling with MiXCR) and kept in-frame beta chains. Identical CDR3 proteins give one entry, which carries the most common genes and DNA. TCRdb, not the authors, supplied the V and J calls. The sample profile shows tens of thousands of distinct CDR3 sequences; around 15% of them were found once. The leading ten clones occupy roughly 3.4% of the sample.

The chain employs TRBV12-3 or TRBV12-4 and TRBJ2-3; the D gene cannot be resolved reliably. Material for sequencing was CD4+ T cells from blood. The TCR was taken from a woman aged 55-70 years with HTLV-1-associated myelopathy (HAM/TSP). The sequence in DNA is TGTGCCAGCAGTTTAGACACCTCAAGCACAGATACGCAGTATTTT. Translated, it reads CASSLDTSSTDTQYF.